This T cell receptor (beta chain) derives from a study of technical replicates of blood from several donors. V gave up 2 bases and J gave up 1 base, with 12 bases separating them. The CDR3 loop spans 15 amino acids. CDR1 and CDR2 from the germline V gene are SGHTA and FQGTGA. Some clones are missing from TCRdb's copy, which holds only in-frame ones; the method was immunoSEQ multiplex PCR. The sample consists of approximately 69,000 clones, almost 98% of them appearing once. Sample: T cells isolated from PBMCs. The J gene is TRBJ2-7, the V gene TRBV7-3, with D perhaps TRBD1 (5 bases). The sequence was obtained from a human donor in good health. CDR3 sequence: CASSLGPGKSYEQYF. CDR3 nucleotides: TGTGCCAGCAGCTTAGGTCCAGGGAAGTCCTACGAGCAGTACTTC.